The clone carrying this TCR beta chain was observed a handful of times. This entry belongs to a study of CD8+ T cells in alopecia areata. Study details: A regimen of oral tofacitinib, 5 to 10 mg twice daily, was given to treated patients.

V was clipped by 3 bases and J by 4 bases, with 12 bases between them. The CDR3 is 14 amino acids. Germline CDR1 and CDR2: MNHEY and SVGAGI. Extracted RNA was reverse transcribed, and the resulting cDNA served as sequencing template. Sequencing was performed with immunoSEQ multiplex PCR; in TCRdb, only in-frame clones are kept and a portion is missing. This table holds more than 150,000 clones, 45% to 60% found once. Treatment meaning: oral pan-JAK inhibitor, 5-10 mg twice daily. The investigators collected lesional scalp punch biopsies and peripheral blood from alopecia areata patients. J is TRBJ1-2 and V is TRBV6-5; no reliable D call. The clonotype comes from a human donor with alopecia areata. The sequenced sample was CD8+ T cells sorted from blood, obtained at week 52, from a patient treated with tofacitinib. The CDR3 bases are TGTGCCAGCAGTTATGTCCAGGATAGCTATGGCTACACCTTC. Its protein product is CASSYVQDSYGYTF.